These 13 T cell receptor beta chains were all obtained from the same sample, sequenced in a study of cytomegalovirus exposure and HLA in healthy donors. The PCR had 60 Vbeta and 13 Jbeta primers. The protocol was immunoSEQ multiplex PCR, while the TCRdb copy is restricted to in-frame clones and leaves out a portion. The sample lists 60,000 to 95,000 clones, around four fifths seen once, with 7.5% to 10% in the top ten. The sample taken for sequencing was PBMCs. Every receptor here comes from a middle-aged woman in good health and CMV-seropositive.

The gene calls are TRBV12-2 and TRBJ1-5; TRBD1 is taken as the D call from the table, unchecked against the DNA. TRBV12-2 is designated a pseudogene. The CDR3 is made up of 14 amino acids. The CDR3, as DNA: TGTGCAAGTCGCTTAGGACAGAGCAATCAGCCCCAGCATTTT. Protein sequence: CASRLGQSNQPQHF.

CDR3 in amino acids: CASSLGQGGAGELFF. In DNA form, the CDR3 reads TGTGCCAGCAGCTTAGGGCAGGGGGGCGCCGGGGAGCTGTTTTTT. The V and J genes are TRBV7-6 and TRBJ2-2; maybe TRBD1 (7 bases). Germline CDR1 SGHVS, CDR2 FNYEAQ. CDR3 length equals 15 residues. V was shortened by 1 base and J by 6 bases, with 12 bases between the two germline ends.

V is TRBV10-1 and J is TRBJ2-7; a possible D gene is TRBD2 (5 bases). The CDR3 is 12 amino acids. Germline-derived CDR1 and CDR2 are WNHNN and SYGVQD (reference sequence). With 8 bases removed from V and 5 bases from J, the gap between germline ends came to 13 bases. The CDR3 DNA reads TGCGCCAGCGGGAGTTTCCCCCACGAGCAGTACTTC. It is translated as CASGSFPHEQYF.

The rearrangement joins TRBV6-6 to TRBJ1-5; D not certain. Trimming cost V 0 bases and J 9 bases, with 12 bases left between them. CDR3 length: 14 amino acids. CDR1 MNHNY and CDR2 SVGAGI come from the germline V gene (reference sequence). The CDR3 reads CASSYSPVAGPQHF. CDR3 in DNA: TGTGCCAGCAGTTACTCGCCAGTCGCGGGGCCCCAGCATTTT.

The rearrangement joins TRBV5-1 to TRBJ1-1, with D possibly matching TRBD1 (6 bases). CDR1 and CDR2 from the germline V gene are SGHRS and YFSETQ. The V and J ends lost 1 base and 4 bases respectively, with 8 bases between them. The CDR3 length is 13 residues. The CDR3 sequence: CASSLTRGTEAFF. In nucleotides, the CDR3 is TGCGCCAGCAGCTTGACCAGGGGCACTGAAGCTTTCTTT.

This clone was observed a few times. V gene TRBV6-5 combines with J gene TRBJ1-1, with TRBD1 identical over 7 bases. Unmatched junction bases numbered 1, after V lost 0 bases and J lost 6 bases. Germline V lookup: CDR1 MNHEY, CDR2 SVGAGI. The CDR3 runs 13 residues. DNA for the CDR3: TGTGCCAGCAGTTACTCTCAGGGGGCTGAAGCTTTCTTT. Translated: CASSYSQGAEAFF.

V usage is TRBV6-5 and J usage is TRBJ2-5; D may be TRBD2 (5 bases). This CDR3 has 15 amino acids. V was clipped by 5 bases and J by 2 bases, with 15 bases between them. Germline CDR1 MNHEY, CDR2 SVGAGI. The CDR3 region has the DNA TGTGCCAGCAGTCCTCCGGACTCCCTTCAAGAGACCCAGTACTTC. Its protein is CASSPPDSLQETQYF.

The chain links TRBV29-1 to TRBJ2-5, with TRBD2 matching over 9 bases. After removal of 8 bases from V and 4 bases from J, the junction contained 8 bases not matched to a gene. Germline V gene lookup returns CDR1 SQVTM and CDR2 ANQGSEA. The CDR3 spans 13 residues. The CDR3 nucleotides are TGCAGCAATAGCGGGGGCCTAGGAGAGACCCAGTACTTC. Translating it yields CSNSGGLGETQYF.

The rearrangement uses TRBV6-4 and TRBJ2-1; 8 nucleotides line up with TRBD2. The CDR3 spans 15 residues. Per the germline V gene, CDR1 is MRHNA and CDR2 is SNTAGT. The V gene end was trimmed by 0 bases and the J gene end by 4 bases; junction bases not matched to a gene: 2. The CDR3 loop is CASSDSAGEYNEQFF. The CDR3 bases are TGTGCCAGCAGTGACTCAGCGGGGGAGTACAATGAGCAGTTCTTC.

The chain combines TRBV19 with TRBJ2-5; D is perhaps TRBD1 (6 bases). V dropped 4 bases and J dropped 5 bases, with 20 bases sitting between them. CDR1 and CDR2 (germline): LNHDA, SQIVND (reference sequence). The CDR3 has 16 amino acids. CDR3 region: CASSTRGVGAGETQYF. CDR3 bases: TGTGCCAGTAGTACTCGGGGTGTGGGGGCCGGGGAGACCCAGTACTTC.

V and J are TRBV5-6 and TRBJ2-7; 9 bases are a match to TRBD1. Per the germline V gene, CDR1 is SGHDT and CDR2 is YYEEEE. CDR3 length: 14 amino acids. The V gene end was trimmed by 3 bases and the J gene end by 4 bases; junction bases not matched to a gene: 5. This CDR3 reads CASSWGTGNYEQYF. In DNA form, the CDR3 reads TGTGCCAGCAGCTGGGGGACAGGGAATTACGAGCAGTACTTC.

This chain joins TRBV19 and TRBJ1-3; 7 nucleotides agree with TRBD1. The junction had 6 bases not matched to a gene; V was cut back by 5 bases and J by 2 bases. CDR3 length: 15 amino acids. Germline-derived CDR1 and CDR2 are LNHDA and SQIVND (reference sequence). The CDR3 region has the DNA TGTGCCAGTAGTGAACAGGGGACAACTGGAAACACCATATATTTT. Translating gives CASSEQGTTGNTIYF.

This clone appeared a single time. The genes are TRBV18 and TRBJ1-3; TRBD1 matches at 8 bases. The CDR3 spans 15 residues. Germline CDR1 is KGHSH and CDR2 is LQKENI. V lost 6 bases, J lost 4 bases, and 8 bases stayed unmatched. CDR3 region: CASSPTTGVGNTIYF. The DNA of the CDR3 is TGTGCCAGCTCCCCTACGACAGGGGTCGGAAACACCATATATTTT. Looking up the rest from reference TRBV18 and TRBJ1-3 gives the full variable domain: NAGVMQNPRHLVRRRGQEARLRCSPMKGHSHVYWYRQLPEEGLKFMVYLQKENIIDESGMPKERFSAEFPKEGPSILRIQQVVRGDSAAYFCASSPTTGVGNTIYFGEGSWLTVV.